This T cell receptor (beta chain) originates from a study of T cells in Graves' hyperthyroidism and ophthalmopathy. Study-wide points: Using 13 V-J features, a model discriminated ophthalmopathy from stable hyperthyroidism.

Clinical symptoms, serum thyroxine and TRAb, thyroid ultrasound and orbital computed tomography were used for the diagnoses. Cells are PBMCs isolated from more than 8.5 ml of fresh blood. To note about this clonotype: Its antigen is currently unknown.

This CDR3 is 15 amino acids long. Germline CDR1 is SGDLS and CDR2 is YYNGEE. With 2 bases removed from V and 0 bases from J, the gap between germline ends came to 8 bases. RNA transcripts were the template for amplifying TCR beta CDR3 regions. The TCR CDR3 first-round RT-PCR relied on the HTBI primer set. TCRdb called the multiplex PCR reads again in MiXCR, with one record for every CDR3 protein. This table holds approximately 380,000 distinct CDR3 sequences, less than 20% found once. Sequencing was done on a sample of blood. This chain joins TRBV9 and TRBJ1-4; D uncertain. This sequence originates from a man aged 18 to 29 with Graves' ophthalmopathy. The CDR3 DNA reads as TGTGCCAGCAGCGTTCGTCCGGCAACTAATGAAAAACTGTTTTTT. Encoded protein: CASSVRPATNEKLFF.